What follows are 28 T cell receptor beta chains derived from one specimen sequenced in a study of shared clonotypes between healthy human individuals (TCRdb year 2020). Receptor amplification or capture employed the immunoSEQ multiplex PCR assay. TCRdb retrieved this table from immuneACCESS and kept in-frame rearrangements only. Not all clones are present; in checked studies, unresolved V genes account for under half, and no reason is known for the remainder. This sample is represented by around 1.9 million clones; 93% of them were singletons. 1.5% to 2% of the sample belongs to the ten largest clones. CD8 naive samples were obtained by positive selection for CCR7 among CD45RO-negative cells, yielding a CD45RA+CCR7+ population from which TemRA cells were excluded. The sequenced material came from naive CD8+ T cells from PBMCs. Per the publication, the cell subset or site label means: CD45RA+CCR7+. These TCRs come from a young man in good health. Some clones in this sample may be carry-over from other donors' samples.

The V gene is TRBV9, the J gene TRBJ1-2; weak D call: TRBD1 (5 bases). The CDR3 consists of 14 residues. Deletions cut 4 bases from V and 2 bases from J, with 12 bases between. Germline V CDR1 and CDR2: SGDLS, YYNGEE. The CDR3, as DNA: TGTGCCAGCAGCCCCTACCGGGACAACTATGGCTACACCTTC. Its translation is CASSPYRDNYGYTF.

The rearrangement joins TRBV6-1 to TRBJ1-2; no firm D call. V was clipped by 4 bases and J by 6 bases, with 15 bases between them. The CDR3 is 14 amino acids. CDR1 and CDR2 from the germline V gene are MNHNS and SASEGT. The CDR3, as DNA: TGTGCCAGCAGTGGACTGCGGTTCTTGGATGGCTACACCTTC. It encodes CASSGLRFLDGYTF.

For the CDR3, the DNA is TGTGCCAGCTCACATCCCCACTACCAAGAGACCCAGTACTTC. Translating gives CASSHPHYQETQYF. The rearrangement joins TRBV18 to TRBJ2-5; no firm D call. This CDR3 region has 14 residues. Germline V lookup: CDR1 KGHSH, CDR2 LQKENI. The ends were cut back, 4 bases at V and 0 bases at J, with 9 bases in the middle.

The rearrangement uses TRBV5-6 and TRBJ1-5; no definite D call. V was cut by 2 bases and J by 6 bases, with 12 bases left in between. Germline loops: CDR1 SGHDT, CDR2 YYEEEE. CDR3 length: 14 amino acids. This CDR3 is CASSFFGVSQPQHF. For the CDR3, the DNA is TGTGCCAGCAGCTTTTTCGGGGTAAGTCAGCCCCAGCATTTT.

The V call is TRBV6-5, the J call TRBJ2-3; the D gene is possibly TRBD2 (6 bases). The V end was cut by 5 bases, the J end by 2 bases, with 14 bases between. CDR1 is MNHEY and CDR2 is SVGAGI in the germline V gene. This CDR3 has 15 residues. CDR3 residues: CASSPTSSFTDTQYF. CDR3 sequence (DNA): TGTGCCAGCAGTCCTACTAGCAGTTTCACAGATACGCAGTATTTT.

This clone was seen more than once but under ten times. The identical CDR3 is also encoded by other nucleotide sequences in the sample. The chain uses TRBV27 and TRBJ1-5, with unresolved D. The CDR3 consists of 14 residues. CDR1 is MNHEY, CDR2 SMNVEV, per germline (reference sequence). With 3 bases removed from V and 1 base from J, the gap between germline ends came to 7 bases. CDR3 nucleotides: TGTGCCAGCAGTTTCATAGGGAGCAATCAGCCCCAGCATTTT. It yields the protein CASSFIGSNQPQHF.

The chain carries TRBV7-9 and TRBJ2-3; tentatively, D is TRBD1 or TRBD2 (6 bases each). This CDR3 is built from 18 residues. Trimming stripped 1 base from V and 5 bases from J, with 22 bases between. Per germline, CDR1 SEHNR and CDR2 FQNEAQ (reference sequence). Here the CDR3 reads CASSLGFSGQPSGDTQYF. The CDR3 nucleotides are TGTGCCAGCAGCTTAGGTTTTAGCGGACAGCCGAGCGGAGATACGCAGTATTTT.

V usage is TRBV7-9 and J usage is TRBJ2-1; 12 bases line up with TRBD2. CDR3 size: 18 residues. Trimming at V came to 2 bases and at J to 5 bases, leaving 10 bases not matched to a gene. The germline gives CDR1 SEHNR, CDR2 FQNEAQ (reference sequence). CDR3 sequence: CASSLIMPSGRDDNEQFF. The CDR3 nucleotides read TGTGCCAGCAGCTTAATAATGCCTAGCGGGAGGGATGACAATGAGCAGTTCTTC.

J is TRBJ2-7 and V is TRBV6-6, with D unresolved. The CDR3 consists of 12 residues. CDR1 and CDR2 from the germline V gene are MNHNY and SVGAGI (reference sequence). V dropped 2 bases and J dropped 3 bases, with 5 bases sitting between them. DNA for the CDR3: TGTGCCAGCAGTTACATCATCTACGAGCAGTACTTC. Protein product: CASSYIIYEQYF.

As concerns this clone: Other nucleotide sequences from this sample produce the same CDR3. DNA of the CDR3: TGTGCCAGCAGCGTAGCCGTCGGTCAGCCCCAGCATTTT. Protein: CASSVAVGQPQHF. The V call is TRBV9, the J call TRBJ1-5; D unclear. Germline CDR1 is SGDLS and CDR2 is YYNGEE. Trimming removed 0 bases from V and 6 bases from J, with 7 bases in between. The CDR3 spans 13 residues.

The V call is TRBV27, the J call TRBJ2-1; no clear D. Germline CDR1 is MNHEY and CDR2 is SMNVEV (reference sequence). This CDR3 has 17 residues. V was shortened by 0 bases and J by 2 bases, with 14 bases between the two germline ends. The CDR3 DNA is TGTGCCAGCAGTTTATCGCCGGGCCCTTTTGCCTACAATGAGCAGTTCTTC. It translates to CASSLSPGPFAYNEQFF.

The rearrangement links TRBV2 to TRBJ1-5; 9 bases agree with TRBD1. This CDR3 is 17 amino acids long. V lost 1 base and J lost 11; bases outside the gene matches: 15. The germline gives CDR1 SNHLY, CDR2 FYNNEI. CDR3 in DNA: TGTGCCAGCAGTGAAGAAGGGACAGGGATATGGGGTAAGACCCAGCATTTT. Translating it yields CASSEEGTGIWGKTQHF. Drawing the rest from reference TRBV2 and TRBJ1-5, the complete variable domain is EPEVTQTPSHQVTQMGQEVILRCVPISNHLYFYWYRQILGQKVEFLVSFYNNEISEKSEIFDDQFSVERPDGSNFTLKIRSTKLEDSAMYFCASSEEGTGIWGKTQHFGDGTRLSIL.

This clone was seen more than once but under ten times. The V gene is TRBV28, the J gene TRBJ2-7; D is possibly TRBD1 (6 bases). The CDR3 is made up of 14 amino acids. Germline CDR1 is MDHEN and CDR2 is SYDVKM. V shed 5 bases and J shed 3 bases, with 14 bases lying between them. The CDR3: CASSLTGTNYEQYF. The CDR3 bases are TGTGCCAGCAGTCTCACCGGGACAAACTACGAGCAGTACTTC.

The chain couples TRBV6-5 to TRBJ2-4, with D uncertain. Germline V gene data show CDR1 as MNHEY and CDR2 as SVGAGI. The CDR3 is 14 residues long. V lost 4 bases and J 3 bases, leaving 10 bases between the germline ends. The CDR3 DNA is TGTGCCAGCAGTTTAAGTTTGAACAAAAACATTCAGTACTTC. Its translation is CASSLSLNKNIQYF.

The V call is TRBV10-1, the J call TRBJ2-7; 8 bases are shared with TRBD2. This CDR3 is 14 amino acids long. Germline trimming cut 2 bases from V and 5 bases from J; bases unmatched to any gene: 5. Germline V gene lookup returns CDR1 WNHNN and CDR2 SYGVQD (reference sequence). The CDR3 sequence is CASSEGSGMNEQYF. Written as DNA, the CDR3 is TGCGCCAGCAGTGAGGGTAGCGGGATGAACGAGCAGTACTTC.

The CDR3 bases are TGTGCCAGCAGTGAAGGTTTGGCCAAAGGGAACATTCAGTACTTC. This translates into CASSEGLAKGNIQYF. The chain couples TRBV6-1 to TRBJ2-4; D gene unclear. The germline V gene has CDR1 MNHNS and CDR2 SASEGT. The CDR3 loop spans 15 amino acids. Between the trimmed V and J ends, which lost 1 base and 7 bases, there was a span of 14 bases.

The rearrangement uses TRBV11-2 and TRBJ2-1; tentative D call: TRBD1 (7 bases). The CDR3 totals 16 residues. The V end lost 5 bases, the J end lost 6 bases, and 20 bases lay between the germline ends. The germline gives CDR1 SGHAT, CDR2 FQNNGV. In DNA, the CDR3 is TGTGCCAGCAGCGGGCGACAGGGAGGAGACCCCAATGAGCAGTTCTTC. Amino acid sequence: CASSGRQGGDPNEQFF. The whole variable domain, filled in from reference TRBV11-2 and TRBJ2-1, reads EAGVAQSPRYKIIEKRQSVAFWCNPISGHATLYWYQQILGQGPKLLIQFQNNGVVDDSQLPKDRFSAERLKGVDSTLKIQPAKLEDSAVYLCASSGRQGGDPNEQFFGPGTRLTVL.

J is TRBJ2-1 and V is TRBV6-5, with D possibly being TRBD1 (6 bases). This CDR3 has 14 amino acids. CDR1 is MNHEY, CDR2 SVGAGI, per germline. The ends were cut back, 5 bases at V and 0 bases at J, with 8 bases in the middle. CDR3 amino acids: CASSTDSSYNEQFF. DNA for the CDR3: TGTGCCAGCAGTACGGACAGCTCCTACAATGAGCAGTTCTTC.

CDR3 loop: CASSGRTVPEAGSPLHF. The CDR3 DNA reads as TGCGCCAGCAGCGGACGGACTGTACCTGAGGCGGGTTCACCCCTCCACTTT. V usage is TRBV5-1 and J usage is TRBJ1-6; D uncertain. CDR1 and CDR2 from the germline V gene are SGHRS and YFSETQ. The CDR3 is 17 amino acids. V was clipped by 4 bases and J by 9 bases, with 23 bases between them.

The V call is TRBV28, the J call TRBJ2-1; 9 bases align to TRBD2. Per the germline V gene, CDR1 is MDHEN and CDR2 is SYDVKM. The CDR3 totals 14 residues. Germline trimming cut 8 bases from V and 7 bases from J; bases unmatched to any gene: 9. This chain's CDR3 is CASAIAGVRNEQFF. The CDR3 nucleotides are TGTGCCAGCGCCATAGCGGGAGTCCGAAATGAGCAGTTCTTC.

This chain links TRBV27 with TRBJ2-5; TRBD1 aligns across 8 bases. V dropped 5 bases and J dropped 0; count of bases not matched to a gene: 8. The CDR3 contains 16 residues. Germline V CDR1 and CDR2: MNHEY, SMNVEV (reference sequence). CDR3 amino acids: CASSPRTGIYQETQYF. The CDR3 region has the DNA TGTGCCAGCAGTCCCCGGACAGGGATTTACCAAGAGACCCAGTACTTC.

The rearrangement links TRBV15 to TRBJ2-5, with D perhaps being TRBD1 or TRBD2 (6 bases each). From germline, CDR1 is LNHNV and CDR2 YYDKDF (reference sequence). V shed 0 bases and J shed 5 bases, with 13 bases lying between them. CDR3 length: 15 residues. This CDR3 is CATSRDGPGAETQYF. CDR3 DNA: TGTGCCACCAGCAGAGATGGGCCGGGGGCCGAGACCCAGTACTTC.

The chain uses TRBV11-2 and TRBJ2-1, with TRBD2 matching 12 bases. V lost 4 bases, J lost 7 bases, and 5 bases stayed unmatched. Per the germline V gene, CDR1 is SGHAT and CDR2 is FQNNGV. This CDR3 has 15 amino acids. The CDR3 DNA reads as TGTGCCAGCAGCTCAGCGACTAGCGGGAGTAATGAGCAGTTCTTC. Its translation: CASSSATSGSNEQFF.

This rearrangement joins TRBV27 to TRBJ2-7; 11 bases are a match to TRBD2. The ends lost 6 bases at V and 2 bases at J; junction bases unmatched: 15. The V gene's germline CDR1 is MNHEY and CDR2 SMNVEV (reference sequence). The CDR3 runs to 18 residues. Here the CDR3 reads CASRGFGVAGGPPYEQYF. The CDR3 DNA reads TGTGCCAGCAGGGGCTTTGGGGTAGCGGGAGGGCCGCCCTACGAGCAGTACTTC.

The gene calls are TRBV7-9 and TRBJ2-7; TRBD2 matches 7 bases. There are 14 residues in the CDR3. CDR1 and CDR2 from the germline V gene are SEHNR and FQNEAQ (reference sequence). Trimming removed 4 bases from V and 3 bases from J; junction bases left unmatched: 6. The DNA of the CDR3 is TGTGCCAGCAGCTCCTTCGAGCGGGGCTACGAGCAGTACTTC. Its protein product is CASSSFERGYEQYF.

Written as DNA, the CDR3 is TGTGCCAGCAGGGGGACCGAGAGCAATCAGCCCCAGCATTTT. It encodes CASRGTESNQPQHF. The chain couples TRBV6-5 to TRBJ1-5; perhaps TRBD1 as D (5 bases). The V end lost 6 bases, the J end lost 1 base, and 10 bases lay between the germline ends. The CDR3 has 14 amino acids. The V gene's germline CDR1 is MNHEY and CDR2 SVGAGI.

The gene calls are TRBV7-2 and TRBJ1-1; no reliable D call. Trimming cost V 5 bases and J 3 bases, with 19 bases left between them. Germline assignment: CDR1 SGHTA and CDR2 FQGNSA. CDR3 length equals 16 residues. CDR3 sequence reads: CASSASEGGEDTEAFF. Written as DNA, the CDR3 is TGTGCCAGCAGCGCCTCTGAGGGAGGTGAGGACACTGAAGCTTTCTTT. Full variable domain (remainder filled in from reference TRBV7-2 and TRBJ1-1): GAGVSQSPSNKVTEKGKDVELRCDPISGHTALYWYRQSLGQGLEFLIYFQGNSAPDKSGLPSDRFSAERTGGSVSTLTIQRTQQEDSAVYLCASSASEGGEDTEAFFGQGTRLTVV.

The chain couples TRBV7-9 to TRBJ1-1; no clear D. The V gene's germline CDR1 is SEHNR and CDR2 FQNEAQ (reference sequence). This CDR3 has 17 residues. Trimming removed 2 bases at V and 0 bases at J, with 16 bases between. The CDR3 reads CASSLPIYGRLNTEAFF. CDR3 DNA sequence: TGTGCCAGCAGCTTACCGATTTACGGACGGTTGAACACTGAAGCTTTCTTT.